This is a list of T cell receptor beta chains from one sample in a study of early T cells in non-severe SARS-CoV-2 infection. MiXCR, applied by TCRdb to the 5' RACE reads, yields one record per CDR3 protein. The table has about 97,000 distinct CDR3 sequences, 11% seen once. This material consisted of whole blood, taken at baseline. The receptor source for this set is an adult who was a healthcare worker with PCR-confirmed SARS-CoV-2 infection or an uninfected control (not recorded which). Both conserved end residues are part of each CDR3. A D gene is named only where the DNA matches it firmly. The listing skips clone size in some rows; elsewhere it reads once, few, many or a size class.

d_call: .
clone_size: many
j_call: TRBJ2-1
v_call: TRBV13
cdr3_nt: TGTGCCAGCAGCTTGACTGAGGACCGCCCCTACAATGAGCAGTTCTTC
cdr3_aa: CASSLTEDRPYNEQFF

d_call: .
clone_size: few
j_call: TRBJ2-2
v_call: TRBV30
cdr3_nt: TGTGCCTGGAGTGTAGCCCGGACATACACCGGGGAGCTGTTTTTT
cdr3_aa: CAWSVARTYTGELFF

d_call: .
clone_size: many
j_call: TRBJ1-1
v_call: TRBV27
cdr3_nt: TGTGCCAGCAGGTCAGGGAACACTGAAGCTTTCTTT
cdr3_aa: CASRSGNTEAFF

d_call: TRBD2
clone_size: few
j_call: TRBJ2-7
v_call: TRBV11-2
cdr3_nt: TGTGCCAGCAGACCGGGACTAGCGCTCTACGAGCAGTACTTC
cdr3_aa: CASRPGLALYEQYF

d_call: .
clone_size: .
j_call: TRBJ2-4
v_call: TRBV6-2/TRBV6-3
cdr3_nt: TGTGCCAGCAGTTACTCAGAAGCTAGGAAAAACATTCAGTACTTC
cdr3_aa: CASSYSEARKNIQYF

d_call: .
clone_size: .
j_call: TRBJ1-1
v_call: TRBV7-9
cdr3_nt: TGTGCCAGCAGCTTAGGGGGGGCTTCTTTGAACACTGAAGCTTTCTTT
cdr3_aa: CASSLGGASLNTEAFF

d_call: TRBD1
clone_size: .
j_call: TRBJ2-1
v_call: TRBV7-3
cdr3_nt: TGTGCCAGCAGCTTCACGCCAGGGGGCAATGAGCAGTTCTTC
cdr3_aa: CASSFTPGGNEQFF

d_call: .
clone_size: .
j_call: TRBJ2-2
v_call: TRBV10-3
cdr3_nt: TGTGCCATCAGTACAGACCCCGGGTCATCCGGGGAGCTGTTTTTT
cdr3_aa: CAISTDPGSSGELFF

d_call: .
clone_size: .
j_call: TRBJ1-5
v_call: TRBV5-6
cdr3_nt: TGTGCCAGCAGCGTACTGGGGCAGGTGAATCAGCCCCAGCATTTT
cdr3_aa: CASSVLGQVNQPQHF

d_call: .
clone_size: few
j_call: TRBJ1-6
v_call: TRBV12-3/TRBV12-4
cdr3_nt: TGTGCCAGCACGTCTATCGCGGGGGCTTATTCACCCCTCCACTTT
cdr3_aa: CASTSIAGAYSPLHF

d_call: .
clone_size: .
j_call: TRBJ1-1
v_call: TRBV28
cdr3_nt: TGTGCCAGCAGTTTTCCAGAGACTAACACTGAAGCTTTCTTT
cdr3_aa: CASSFPETNTEAFF

d_call: TRBD2
clone_size: .
j_call: TRBJ2-2
v_call: TRBV7-6
cdr3_nt: TGTGCCAGCAGTTCAAAGGGAGGGAGGGCCACCGGGGAGCTGTTTTTT
cdr3_aa: CASSSKGGRATGELFF

d_call: .
clone_size: many
j_call: TRBJ2-1
v_call: TRBV29-1
cdr3_nt: TGCAGCTATAAATTCTCCTACAATGAGCAGTTCTTC
cdr3_aa: CSYKFSYNEQFF

d_call: .
clone_size: few
j_call: TRBJ1-2
v_call: TRBV5-1
cdr3_nt: TGCGCCAGCAGCTCATCCGGGGGGCGCGACGGCTACACCTTC
cdr3_aa: CASSSSGGRDGYTF

d_call: .
clone_size: .
j_call: TRBJ2-5
v_call: TRBV5-1
cdr3_nt: TGCGCCAGCAGCTCGAACGGCCTTCAAGAGACCCAGTACTTC
cdr3_aa: CASSSNGLQETQYF

d_call: .
clone_size: many
j_call: TRBJ2-1
v_call: TRBV13
cdr3_nt: TGTGCCAGCAGCTCCCGACAGGCTAGGAATGAGCAGTTCTTC
cdr3_aa: CASSSRQARNEQFF

d_call: TRBD1
clone_size: many
j_call: TRBJ1-2
v_call: TRBV25-1
cdr3_nt: TGTGCCAGCAGTGCTCTCACCGGGACAGGGGCCAGTGGCTACACCTTC
cdr3_aa: CASSALTGTGASGYTF

d_call: .
clone_size: .
j_call: TRBJ1-1
v_call: TRBV20-1
cdr3_nt: TGCAGTGCATCGCGCCGCGCCTTCATAATGAACACTGAAGCTTTCTTT
cdr3_aa: CSASRRAFIMNTEAFF

d_call: .
clone_size: many
j_call: TRBJ1-3
v_call: TRBV29-1
cdr3_nt: TGCAGCGTTGTTCGCACCTCTGGAAACACCATATATTTT
cdr3_aa: CSVVRTSGNTIYF

d_call: .
clone_size: few
j_call: TRBJ2-1
v_call: TRBV20-1
cdr3_nt: TGCAGTGGCCAGGGGATTCGATACAATGAGCAGTTCTTC
cdr3_aa: CSGQGIRYNEQFF

d_call: .
clone_size: .
j_call: TRBJ2-3
v_call: TRBV6-5
cdr3_nt: TGTGCCAGCAGTAGGGCCCATACGCAGTATTTT
cdr3_aa: CASSRAHTQYF

d_call: TRBD1
clone_size: .
j_call: TRBJ1-6
v_call: TRBV3-1
cdr3_nt: TGTGCCAGCAGCCGGGACAGCCTTTCACCCCTCCACTTT
cdr3_aa: CASSRDSLSPLHF

d_call: TRBD1
clone_size: many
j_call: TRBJ1-4
v_call: TRBV7-2
cdr3_nt: TGTGCCAGCAGCATCGGGACAGGTCAGGCTGGAAAACTGTTTTTT
cdr3_aa: CASSIGTGQAGKLFF